A few counts support the clone carrying this T cell receptor (beta chain). These data are taken from a study of blood T cell repertoires in COVID-19. The overall study: Acute-phase and convalescent COVID-19 samples originated in the United States, Italy and Spain. The cDNA or gDNA used as material had been derived from T cells, B-cell-depleted T cells, or PBMCs.

The CDR3 length is 17 residues. The germline gives CDR1 SGHDT, CDR2 YYEEEE. Losses at the gene ends were 4 bases for V and 0 bases for J; bases not matched to a gene: 9. Only in-frame clones appear in the TCRdb table, and some are missing; sequencing was by immunoSEQ multiplex PCR. Here the sample spans hundreds of thousands of clones, less than 90% being singletons. This chain uses TRBV5-6 with TRBJ1-4, with 7 bases lining up with TRBD1. The sequence derives from a woman aged 45-65 years with COVID-19, enrolled during active disease. The material sequenced was peripheral blood. CDR3 protein: CASSGLGDSSTNEKLFF. In DNA form, the CDR3 reads TGTGCCAGCAGCGGCCTCGGGGACAGCTCAACTAATGAAAAACTGTTTTTT.